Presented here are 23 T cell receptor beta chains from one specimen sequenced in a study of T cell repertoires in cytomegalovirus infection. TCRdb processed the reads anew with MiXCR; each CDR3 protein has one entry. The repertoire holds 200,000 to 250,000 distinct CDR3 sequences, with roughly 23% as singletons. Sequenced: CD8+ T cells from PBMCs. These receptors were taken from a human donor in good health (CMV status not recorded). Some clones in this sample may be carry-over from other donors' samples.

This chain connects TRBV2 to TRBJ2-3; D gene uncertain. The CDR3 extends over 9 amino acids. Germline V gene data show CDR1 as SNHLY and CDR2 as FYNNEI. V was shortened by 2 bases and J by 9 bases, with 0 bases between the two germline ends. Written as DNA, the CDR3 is TGTGCCAGCAGTGAAACGCAGTATTTT. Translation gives CASSETQYF.

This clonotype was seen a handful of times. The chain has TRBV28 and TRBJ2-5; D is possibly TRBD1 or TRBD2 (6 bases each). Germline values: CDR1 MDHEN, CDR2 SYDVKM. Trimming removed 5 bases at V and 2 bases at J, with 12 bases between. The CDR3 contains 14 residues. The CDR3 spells CASSPRRGQETQYF. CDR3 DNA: TGTGCCAGCAGTCCCCGGAGGGGGCAAGAGACCCAGTACTTC.

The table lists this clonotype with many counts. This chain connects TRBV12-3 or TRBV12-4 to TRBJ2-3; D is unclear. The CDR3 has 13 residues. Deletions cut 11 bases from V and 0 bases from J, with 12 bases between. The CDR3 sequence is CACTDSSTDTQYF. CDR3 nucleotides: TGTGCCTGTACAGACTCTAGCACAGATACGCAGTATTTT.

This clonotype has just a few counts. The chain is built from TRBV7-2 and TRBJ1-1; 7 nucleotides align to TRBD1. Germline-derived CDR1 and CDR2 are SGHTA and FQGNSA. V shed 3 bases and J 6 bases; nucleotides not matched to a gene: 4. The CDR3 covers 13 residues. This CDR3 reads CASSFQGGPEAFF. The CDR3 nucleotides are TGTGCCAGCAGCTTCCAAGGGGGCCCTGAAGCTTTCTTT.

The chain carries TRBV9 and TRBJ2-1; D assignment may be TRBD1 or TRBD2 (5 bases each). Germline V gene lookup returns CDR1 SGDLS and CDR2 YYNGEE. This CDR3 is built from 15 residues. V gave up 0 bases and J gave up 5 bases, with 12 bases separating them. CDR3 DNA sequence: TGTGCCAGCAGCGTAGCTGGCAGGGAGCACAATGAGCAGTTCTTC. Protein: CASSVAGREHNEQFF.

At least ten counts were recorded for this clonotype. The CDR3 sequence is CASSKRTGRAADTQYF. CDR3 bases: TGTGCCAGCAGTAAAAGGACAGGGCGAGCGGCAGATACGCAGTATTTT. This chain uses TRBV28 with TRBJ2-3; TRBD1 matches 8 bases. V was clipped by 5 bases and J by 4 bases; unmatched bases: 11. The CDR3 has 16 residues. Looked up from germline, CDR1 is MDHEN and CDR2 is SYDVKM.

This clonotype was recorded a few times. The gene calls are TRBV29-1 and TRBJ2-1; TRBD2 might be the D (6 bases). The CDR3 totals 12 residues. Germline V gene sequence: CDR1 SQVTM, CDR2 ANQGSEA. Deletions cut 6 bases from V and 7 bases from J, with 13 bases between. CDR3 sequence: CSVPWGVNEQFF. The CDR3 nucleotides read TGCAGCGTACCTTGGGGGGTGAATGAGCAGTTCTTC.

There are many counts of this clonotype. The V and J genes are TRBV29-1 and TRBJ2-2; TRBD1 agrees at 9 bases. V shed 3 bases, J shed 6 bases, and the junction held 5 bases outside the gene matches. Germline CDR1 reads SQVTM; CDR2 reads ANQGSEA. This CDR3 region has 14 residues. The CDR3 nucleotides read TGCAGCGTTGATTTACAGGGGGCGCCCGGGGAGCTGTTTTTT. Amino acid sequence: CSVDLQGAPGELFF.

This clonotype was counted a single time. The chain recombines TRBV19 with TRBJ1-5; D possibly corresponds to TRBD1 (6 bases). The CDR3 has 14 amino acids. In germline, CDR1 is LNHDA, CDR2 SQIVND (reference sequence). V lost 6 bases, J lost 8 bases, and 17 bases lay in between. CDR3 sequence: CASSLRPGAKPQHF. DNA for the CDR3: TGTGCCAGTAGCCTAAGGCCGGGGGCTAAGCCCCAGCATTTT.

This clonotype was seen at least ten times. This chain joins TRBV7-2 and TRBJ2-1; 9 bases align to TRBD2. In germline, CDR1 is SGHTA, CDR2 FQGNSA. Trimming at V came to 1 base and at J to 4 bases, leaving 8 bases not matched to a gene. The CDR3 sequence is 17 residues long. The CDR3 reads CASSLVGSTSGYNEQFF. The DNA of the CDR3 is TGTGCCAGCAGCTTAGTTGGATCGACTAGCGGTTACAATGAGCAGTTCTTC.

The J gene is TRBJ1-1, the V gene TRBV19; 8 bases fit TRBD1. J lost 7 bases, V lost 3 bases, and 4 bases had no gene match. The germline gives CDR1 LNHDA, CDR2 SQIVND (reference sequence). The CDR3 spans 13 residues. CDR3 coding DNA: TGTGCCAGTAGTATCGGGGACAGGAATGAAGCTTTCTTT. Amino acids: CASSIGDRNEAFF.

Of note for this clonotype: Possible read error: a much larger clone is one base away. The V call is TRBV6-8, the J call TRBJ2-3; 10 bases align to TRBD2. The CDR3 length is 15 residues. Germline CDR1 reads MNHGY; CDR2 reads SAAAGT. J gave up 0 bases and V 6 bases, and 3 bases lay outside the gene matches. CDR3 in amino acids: CASSQLAGSTDTQYF. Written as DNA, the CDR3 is TGTGCCAGCAGCCAACTAGCGGGGAGCACAGATACGCAGTATTTT.

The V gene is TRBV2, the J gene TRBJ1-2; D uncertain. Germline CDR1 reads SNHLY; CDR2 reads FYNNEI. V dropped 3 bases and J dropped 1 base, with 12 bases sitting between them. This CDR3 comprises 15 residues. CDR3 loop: CASSDSRLFNYGYTF. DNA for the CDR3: TGTGCCAGCAGTGATTCGAGGCTCTTTAACTATGGCTACACCTTC. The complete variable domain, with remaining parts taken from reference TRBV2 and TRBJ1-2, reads EPEVTQTPSHQVTQMGQEVILRCVPISNHLYFYWYRQILGQKVEFLVSFYNNEISEKSEIFDDQFSVERPDGSNFTLKIRSTKLEDSAMYFCASSDSRLFNYGYTFGSGTRLTVV.

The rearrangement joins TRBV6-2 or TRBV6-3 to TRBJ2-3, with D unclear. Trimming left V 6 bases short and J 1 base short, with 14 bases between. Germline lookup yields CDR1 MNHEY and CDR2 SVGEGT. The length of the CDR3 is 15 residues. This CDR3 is CASSYLRPGTDTQYF. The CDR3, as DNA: TGTGCCAGCAGCTATCTAAGGCCGGGCACAGATACGCAGTATTTT.

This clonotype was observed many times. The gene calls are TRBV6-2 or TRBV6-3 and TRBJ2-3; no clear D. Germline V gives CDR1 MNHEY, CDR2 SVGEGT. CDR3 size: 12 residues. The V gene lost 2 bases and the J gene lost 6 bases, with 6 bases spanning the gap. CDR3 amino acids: CASSYPSDTQYF. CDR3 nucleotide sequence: TGTGCCAGCAGTTACCCGTCGGATACGCAGTATTTT.

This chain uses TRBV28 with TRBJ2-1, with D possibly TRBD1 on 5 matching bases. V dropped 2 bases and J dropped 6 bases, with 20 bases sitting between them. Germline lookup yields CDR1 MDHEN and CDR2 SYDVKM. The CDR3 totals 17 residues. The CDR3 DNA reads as TGTGCCAGCAGTTTAGGGATCCAACAGGAACAAGGCAATGAGCAGTTCTTC. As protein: CASSLGIQQEQGNEQFF.

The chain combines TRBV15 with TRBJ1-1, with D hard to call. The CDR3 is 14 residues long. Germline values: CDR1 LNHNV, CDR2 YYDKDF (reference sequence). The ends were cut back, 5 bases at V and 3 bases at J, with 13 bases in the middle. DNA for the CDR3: TGTGCCACCAGCTCTCCGGGCCGATACACTGAAGCTTTCTTT. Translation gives CATSSPGRYTEAFF. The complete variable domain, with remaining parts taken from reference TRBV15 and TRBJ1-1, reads DAMVIQNPRYQVTQFGKPVTLSCSQTLNHNVMYWYQQKSSQAPKLLFHYYDKDFNNEADTPDNFQSRRPNTSFCFLDIRSPGLGDTAMYLCATSSPGRYTEAFFGQGTRLTVV.

Here the CDR3 DNA reads TGTGCCACCAACCCCCTAGCGGGGGGATTCACAGATACGCAGTATTTT. Translated, it gives CATNPLAGGFTDTQYF. The chain links TRBV28 to TRBJ2-3, with 11 bases lining up with TRBD2. Trimming cost V 10 bases and J 2 bases; bases outside gene matches: 11. Germline assignment: CDR1 MDHEN and CDR2 SYDVKM. CDR3 size: 16 residues.

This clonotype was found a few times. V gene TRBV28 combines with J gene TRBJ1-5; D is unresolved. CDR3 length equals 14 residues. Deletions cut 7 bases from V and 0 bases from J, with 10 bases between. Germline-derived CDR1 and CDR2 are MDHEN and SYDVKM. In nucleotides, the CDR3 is TGTGCCAGCAACTTGGGTGATAGCAATCAGCCCCAGCATTTT. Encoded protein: CASNLGDSNQPQHF.

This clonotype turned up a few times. As DNA, the CDR3 is TGTGCCAGCACAGGAGAGGGGGCTTGGGATGAGCAGTTCTTC. This translates into CASTGEGAWDEQFF. This sequence joins TRBV12-3 or TRBV12-4 and TRBJ2-1; 7 positions match TRBD1. The V and J ends lost 7 bases and 8 bases, in that order; junction bases with no gene match: 11. CDR3 length equals 14 residues.

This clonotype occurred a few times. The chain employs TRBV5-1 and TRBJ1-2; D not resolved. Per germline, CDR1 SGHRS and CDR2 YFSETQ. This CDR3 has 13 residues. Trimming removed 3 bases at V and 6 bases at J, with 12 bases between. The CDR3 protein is CASSSGSGDGYTF. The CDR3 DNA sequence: TGCGCCAGCAGCTCAGGAAGCGGCGATGGCTACACCTTC. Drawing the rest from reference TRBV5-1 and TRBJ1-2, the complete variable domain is KAGVTQTPRYLIKTRGQQVTLSCSPISGHRSVSWYQQTPGQGLQFLFEYFSETQRNKGNFPGRFSGRQFSNSRSEMNVSTLELGDSALYLCASSSGSGDGYTFGSGTRLTVV.

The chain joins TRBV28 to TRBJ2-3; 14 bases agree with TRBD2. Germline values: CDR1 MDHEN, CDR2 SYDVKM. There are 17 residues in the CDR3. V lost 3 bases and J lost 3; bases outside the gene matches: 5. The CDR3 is CASSLLTSGGATDTQYF. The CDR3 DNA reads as TGTGCCAGCAGTTTGTTGACTAGCGGGGGGGCAACAGATACGCAGTATTTT. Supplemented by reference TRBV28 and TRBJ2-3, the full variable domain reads DVKVTQSSRYLVKRTGEKVFLECVQDMDHENMFWYRQDPGLGLRLIYFSYDVKMKEKGDIPEGYSVSREKKERFSLILESASTNQTSMYLCASSLLTSGGATDTQYFGPGTRLTVL.

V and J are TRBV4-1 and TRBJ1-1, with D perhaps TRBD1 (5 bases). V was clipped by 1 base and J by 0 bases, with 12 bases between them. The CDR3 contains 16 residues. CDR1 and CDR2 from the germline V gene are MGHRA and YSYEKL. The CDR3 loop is CASSQGPRGVNTEAFF. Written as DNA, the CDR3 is TGCGCCAGCAGCCAAGGTCCACGGGGGGTGAACACTGAAGCTTTCTTT.